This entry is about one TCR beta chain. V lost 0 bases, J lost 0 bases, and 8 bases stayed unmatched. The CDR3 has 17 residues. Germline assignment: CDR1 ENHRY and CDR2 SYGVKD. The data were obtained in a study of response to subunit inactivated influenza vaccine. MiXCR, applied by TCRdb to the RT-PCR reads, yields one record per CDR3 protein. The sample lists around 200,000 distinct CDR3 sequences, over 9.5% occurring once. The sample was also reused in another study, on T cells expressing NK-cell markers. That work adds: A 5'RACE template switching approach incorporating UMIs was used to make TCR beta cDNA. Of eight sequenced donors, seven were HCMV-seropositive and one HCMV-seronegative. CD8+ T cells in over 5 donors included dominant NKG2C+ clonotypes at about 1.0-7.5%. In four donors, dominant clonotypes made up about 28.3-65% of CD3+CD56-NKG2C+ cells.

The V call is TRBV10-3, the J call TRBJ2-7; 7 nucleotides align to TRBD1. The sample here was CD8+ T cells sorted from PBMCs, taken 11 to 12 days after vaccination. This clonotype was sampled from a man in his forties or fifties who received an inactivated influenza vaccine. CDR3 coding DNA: TGTGCCATCAGTGAGTCGACAGGGTATCTTAGCTCCTACGAGCAGTACTTC. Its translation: CAISESTGYLSSYEQYF.